A single sample is the source of the 5 T cell receptor beta chains below, sequenced in a study of shared clonotypes between healthy human individuals. TCRdb's table, derived via immunoSEQ multiplex PCR, lists solely in-frame clones and lacks some. The profile shows millions of clones, roughly 92% of them singletons. Input material: naive CD4+ T cells sorted from blood. Subset indicated: CD45RA+ positively selected. These receptors were taken from a man younger than 35 in good health.

This clone appeared a few times. The CDR3 DNA reads TGCGCCAGCAGTTTGGGACAGGGACAGAATCAGCCCCAGCATTTT. Protein product: CASSLGQGQNQPQHF. This chain connects TRBV4-1 to TRBJ1-5; TRBD1 agrees at 9 bases. J gave up 4 bases and V 6 bases, and 7 bases lay outside the gene matches. CDR3 length equals 15 residues. In germline, CDR1 is MGHRA, CDR2 YSYEKL.

V and J are TRBV20-1 and TRBJ2-5, with 8 bases fitting TRBD1. The CDR3 is 11 residues long. The V gene's germline CDR1 is DFQATT and CDR2 SNEGSKA (reference sequence). J lost 4 bases, V lost 8 bases, and 3 bases had no gene match. CDR3 nucleotides: TGCAGTCGGGACAGGATAGAGACCCAGTACTTC. Its translation: CSRDRIETQYF.

This sequence joins TRBV11-2 and TRBJ1-4; D is uncertain. This CDR3 region has 14 residues. With 1 base removed from V and 8 bases from J, the gap between germline ends came to 11 bases. Germline V gene data show CDR1 as SGHAT and CDR2 as FQNNGV. The CDR3 here is CASSLGGIEEKLFF. CDR3 coding DNA: TGTGCCAGCAGCTTAGGAGGGATCGAAGAAAAACTGTTTTTT.

This clone came up once. J is TRBJ2-7 and V is TRBV21-1; TRBD2 is the table's D call and was not checked against the DNA. TRBV21-1 is assigned pseudogene status. The CDR3 totals 15 residues. DNA of the CDR3: TGTGCCAGCAGCGGTAGCGGGGGAACCCCCTACGAGCAGTACTTC. Amino acids: CASSGSGGTPYEQYF.

This chain connects TRBV18 to TRBJ2-3; TRBD2 might be the D (5 bases). Germline CDR1 is KGHSH and CDR2 is LQKENI. Trimming removed 4 bases at V and 5 bases at J, with 7 bases between. The CDR3 is made up of 12 amino acids. The CDR3 loop reads CASSQAGDTQYF. CDR3 bases: TGTGCCAGCTCACAGGCGGGAGATACGCAGTATTTT.